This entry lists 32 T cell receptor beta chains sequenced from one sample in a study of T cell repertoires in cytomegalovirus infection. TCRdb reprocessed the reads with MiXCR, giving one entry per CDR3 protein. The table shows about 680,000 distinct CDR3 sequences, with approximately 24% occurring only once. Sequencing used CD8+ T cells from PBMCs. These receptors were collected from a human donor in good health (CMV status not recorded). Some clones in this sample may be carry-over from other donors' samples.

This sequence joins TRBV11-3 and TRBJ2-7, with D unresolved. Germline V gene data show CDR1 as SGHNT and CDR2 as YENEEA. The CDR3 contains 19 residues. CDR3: CASLPPQPVPDGPPYEQYV. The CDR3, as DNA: TGTGCTTCCCTTCCGCCCCAGCCGGTACCGGACGGGCCTCCCTACGAGCAGTACGTC.

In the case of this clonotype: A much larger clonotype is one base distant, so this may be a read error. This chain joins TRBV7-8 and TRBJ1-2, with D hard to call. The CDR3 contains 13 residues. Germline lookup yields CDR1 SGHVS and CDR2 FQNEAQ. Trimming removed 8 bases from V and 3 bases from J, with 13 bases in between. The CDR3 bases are TGTGCCAGCGGCAATTCCCGGGACTATGGCTACACCTTC. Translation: CASGNSRDYGYTF.

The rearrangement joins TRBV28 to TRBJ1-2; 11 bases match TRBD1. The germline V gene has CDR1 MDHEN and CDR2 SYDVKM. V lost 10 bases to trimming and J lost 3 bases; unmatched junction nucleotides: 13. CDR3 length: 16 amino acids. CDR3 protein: CATAVLRTGGYYGYTF. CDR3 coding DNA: TGTGCCACCGCGGTCCTAAGGACAGGGGGCTACTATGGCTACACCTTC.

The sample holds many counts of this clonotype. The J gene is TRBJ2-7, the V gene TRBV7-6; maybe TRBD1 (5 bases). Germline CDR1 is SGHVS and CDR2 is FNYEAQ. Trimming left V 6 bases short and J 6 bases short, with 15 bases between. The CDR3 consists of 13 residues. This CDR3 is CASSSTVGSEQYV. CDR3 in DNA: TGTGCCAGCAGTTCGACAGTTGGAAGCGAGCAGTACGTC.

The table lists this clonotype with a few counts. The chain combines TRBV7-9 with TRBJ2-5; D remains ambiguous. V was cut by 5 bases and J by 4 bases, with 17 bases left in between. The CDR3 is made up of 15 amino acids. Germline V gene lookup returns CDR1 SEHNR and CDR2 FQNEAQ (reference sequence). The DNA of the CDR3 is TGTGCCAGCAGCCGATCTATGACTGTTACAGAGACCCAGTACTTC. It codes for CASSRSMTVTETQYF. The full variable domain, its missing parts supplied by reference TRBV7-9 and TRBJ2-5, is DTGVSQNPRHKITKRGQNVTFRCDPISEHNRLYWYRQTLGQGPEFLTYFQNEAQLEKSRLLSDRFSAERPKGSFSTLEIQRTEQGDSAMYLCASSRSMTVTETQYFGPGTRLLVL.

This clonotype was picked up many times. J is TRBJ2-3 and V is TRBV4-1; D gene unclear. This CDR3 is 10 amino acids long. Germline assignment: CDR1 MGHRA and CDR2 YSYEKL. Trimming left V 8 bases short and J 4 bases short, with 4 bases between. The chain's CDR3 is CASGADTQYF. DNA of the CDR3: TGCGCCAGCGGGGCAGATACGCAGTATTTT.

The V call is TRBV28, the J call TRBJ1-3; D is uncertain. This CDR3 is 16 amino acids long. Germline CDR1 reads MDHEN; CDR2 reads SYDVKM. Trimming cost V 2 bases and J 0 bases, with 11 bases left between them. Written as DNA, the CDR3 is TGTGCCAGCAGTTTAGGCAGCTACCGCTCTGGAAACACCATATATTTT. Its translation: CASSLGSYRSGNTIYF.

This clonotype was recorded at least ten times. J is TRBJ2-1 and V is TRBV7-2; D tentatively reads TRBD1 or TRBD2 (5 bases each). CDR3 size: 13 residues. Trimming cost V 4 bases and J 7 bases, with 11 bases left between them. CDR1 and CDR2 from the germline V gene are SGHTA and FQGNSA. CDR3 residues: CASSSGTINEQFF. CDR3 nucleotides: TGTGCCAGCAGCTCGGGGACCATTAATGAGCAGTTCTTC.

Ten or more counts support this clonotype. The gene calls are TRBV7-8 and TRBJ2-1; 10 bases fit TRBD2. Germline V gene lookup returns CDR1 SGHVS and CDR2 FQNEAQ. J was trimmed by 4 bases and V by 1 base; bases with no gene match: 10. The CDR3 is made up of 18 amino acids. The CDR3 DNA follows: TGTGCCAGCAGCTTAGGCAGGGGGTGGACTAGCGGATACAATGAGCAGTTCTTC. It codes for CASSLGRGWTSGYNEQFF.

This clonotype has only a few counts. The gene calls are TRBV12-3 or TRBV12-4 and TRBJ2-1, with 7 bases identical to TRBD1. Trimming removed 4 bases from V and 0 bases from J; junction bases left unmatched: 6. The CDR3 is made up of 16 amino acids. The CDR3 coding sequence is TGTGCCAGCAGTTACCCGAGGGACAGCTCCTACAATGAGCAGTTCTTC. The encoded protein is CASSYPRDSSYNEQFF.

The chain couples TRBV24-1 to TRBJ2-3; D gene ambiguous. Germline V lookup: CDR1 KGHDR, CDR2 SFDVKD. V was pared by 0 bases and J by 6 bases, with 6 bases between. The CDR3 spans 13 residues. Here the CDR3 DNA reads TGTGCCACCAGTGATTTGATCAGGGATACGCAGTATTTT. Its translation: CATSDLIRDTQYF.

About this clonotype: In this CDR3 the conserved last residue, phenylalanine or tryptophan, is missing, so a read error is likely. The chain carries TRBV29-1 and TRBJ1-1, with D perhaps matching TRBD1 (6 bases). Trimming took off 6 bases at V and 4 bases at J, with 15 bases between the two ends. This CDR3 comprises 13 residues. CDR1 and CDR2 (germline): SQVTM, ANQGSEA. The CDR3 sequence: CSVGQSGGTEAFL. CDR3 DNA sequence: TGCAGCGTCGGACAGTCCGGCGGCACTGAAGCTTTCCTT.

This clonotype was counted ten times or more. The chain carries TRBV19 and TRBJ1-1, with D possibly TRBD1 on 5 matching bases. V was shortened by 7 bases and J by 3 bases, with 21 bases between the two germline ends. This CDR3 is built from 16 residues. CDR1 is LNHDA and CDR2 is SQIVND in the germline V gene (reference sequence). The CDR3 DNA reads TGTGCCAGTACCCTTGGTGAGGGACGAGGGGACACTGAAGCTTTCTTT. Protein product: CASTLGEGRGDTEAFF.

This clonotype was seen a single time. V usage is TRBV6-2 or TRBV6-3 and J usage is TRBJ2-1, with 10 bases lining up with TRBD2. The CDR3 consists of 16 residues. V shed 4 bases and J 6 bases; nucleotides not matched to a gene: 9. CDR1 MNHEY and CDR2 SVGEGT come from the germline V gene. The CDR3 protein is CASSSGTSAYGNEQFF. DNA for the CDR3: TGTGCCAGCAGTTCCGGGACTAGCGCCTACGGCAATGAGCAGTTCTTC.

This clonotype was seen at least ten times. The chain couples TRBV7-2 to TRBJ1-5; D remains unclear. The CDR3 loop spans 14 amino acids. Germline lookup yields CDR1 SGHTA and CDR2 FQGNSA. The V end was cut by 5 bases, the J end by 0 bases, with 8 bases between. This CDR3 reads CASSGRYSNQPQHF. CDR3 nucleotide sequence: TGTGCCAGCAGCGGACGGTATAGCAATCAGCCCCAGCATTTT.

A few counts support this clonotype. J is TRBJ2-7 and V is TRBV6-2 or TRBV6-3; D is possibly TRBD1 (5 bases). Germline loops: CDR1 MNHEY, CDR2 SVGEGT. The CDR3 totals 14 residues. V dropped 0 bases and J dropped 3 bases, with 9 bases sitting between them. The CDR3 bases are TGTGCCAGCAGTTACTCGAGTCAGGGCTACGAGCAGTACGTC. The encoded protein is CASSYSSQGYEQYV.

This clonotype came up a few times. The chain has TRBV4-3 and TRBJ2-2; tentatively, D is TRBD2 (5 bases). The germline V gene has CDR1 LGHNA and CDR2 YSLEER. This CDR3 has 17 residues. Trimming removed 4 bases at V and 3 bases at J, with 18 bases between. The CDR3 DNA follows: TGCGCCAGCAGCCCCGGAGACCGGGGTCGCGACACCGGGGAGCTGTTTTTT. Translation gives CASSPGDRGRDTGELFF.

Here the CDR3 reads CASSRHTGGAYGYTF. Written as DNA, the CDR3 is TGCGCCAGCAGCCGCCATACAGGGGGAGCCTATGGCTACACCTTC. The rearrangement uses TRBV4-3 and TRBJ1-2; 8 bases line up with TRBD1. The trim removed 4 bases at V and 4 bases at J, leaving 8 bases unmatched. The CDR3 has 15 amino acids. Germline CDR1 and CDR2: LGHNA and YSLEER.

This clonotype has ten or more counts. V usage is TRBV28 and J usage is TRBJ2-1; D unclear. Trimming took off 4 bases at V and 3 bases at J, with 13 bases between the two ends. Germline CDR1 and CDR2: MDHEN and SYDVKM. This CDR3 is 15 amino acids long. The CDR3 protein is CASSSPLVIYNEQFF. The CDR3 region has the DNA TGTGCCAGCAGTTCACCCCTGGTGATCTACAATGAGCAGTTCTTC.

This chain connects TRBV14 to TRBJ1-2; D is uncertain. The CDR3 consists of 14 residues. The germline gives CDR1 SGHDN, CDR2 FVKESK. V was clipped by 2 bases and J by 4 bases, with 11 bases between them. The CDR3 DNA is TGTGCCAGCAGCCAACGAAAAGGCAGCTATGGCTACACCTTC. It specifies CASSQRKGSYGYTF.

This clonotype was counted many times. Here the CDR3 reads CASSLWAREAQHF. In nucleotides, the CDR3 is TGTGCCAGCAGTTTGTGGGCCCGCGAGGCCCAGCATTTT. V gene TRBV12-3 or TRBV12-4 combines with J gene TRBJ1-5, with D hard to call. The CDR3 totals 13 residues. With 3 bases removed from V and 11 bases from J, the gap between germline ends came to 14 bases.

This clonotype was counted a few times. CDR3 residues: CASSSLAGTSYNEQFF. The CDR3 region has the DNA TGTGCCAGCAGCTCACTAGCGGGGACCTCCTACAATGAGCAGTTCTTC. The V gene is TRBV7-3, the J gene TRBJ2-1, with 10 bases identical to TRBD2. This CDR3 is 16 amino acids long. Germline V lookup: CDR1 SGHTA, CDR2 FQGTGA. The V segment lost 4 bases and the J segment 0 bases; nucleotides outside the gene matches: 3.

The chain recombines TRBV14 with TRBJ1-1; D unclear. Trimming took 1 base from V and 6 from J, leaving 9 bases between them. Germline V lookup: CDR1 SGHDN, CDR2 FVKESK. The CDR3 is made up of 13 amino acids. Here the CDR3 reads CASSQARAAEAFF. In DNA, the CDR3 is TGTGCCAGCAGCCAAGCGAGGGCCGCTGAAGCTTTCTTT.

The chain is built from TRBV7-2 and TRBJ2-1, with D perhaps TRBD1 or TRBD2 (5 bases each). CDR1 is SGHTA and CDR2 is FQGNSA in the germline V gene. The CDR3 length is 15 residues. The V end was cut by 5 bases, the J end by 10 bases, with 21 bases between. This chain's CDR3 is CASSTRGPADREQFF. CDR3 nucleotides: TGTGCCAGCAGCACGAGGGGACCAGCAGACCGCGAGCAGTTCTTC.

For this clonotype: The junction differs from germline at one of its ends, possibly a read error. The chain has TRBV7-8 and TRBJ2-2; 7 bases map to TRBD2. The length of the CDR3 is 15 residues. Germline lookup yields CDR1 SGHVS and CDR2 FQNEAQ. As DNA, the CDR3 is TGTGCCAGCAGCTCCGTGGGGGAGGGCACCGGGGTGCTGTTTTTT. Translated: CASSSVGEGTGVLFF. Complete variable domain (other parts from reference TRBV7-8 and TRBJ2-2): GAGVSQSPRYKVAKRGQDVALRCDPISGHVSLFWYQQALGQGPEFLTYFQNEAQLDKSGLPSDRFFAERPEGSVSTLKIQRTQQEDSAVYLCASSSVGEGTGVLFFGEGSRLTVL.

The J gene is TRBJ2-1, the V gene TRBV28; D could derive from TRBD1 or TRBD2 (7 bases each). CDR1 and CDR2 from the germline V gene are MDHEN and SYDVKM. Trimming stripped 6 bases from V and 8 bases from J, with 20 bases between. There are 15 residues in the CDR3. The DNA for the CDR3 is TGTGCCAGCAGCACCTGGGAGGGGGCGATGGATGAGCAGTTCTTC. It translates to CASSTWEGAMDEQFF.

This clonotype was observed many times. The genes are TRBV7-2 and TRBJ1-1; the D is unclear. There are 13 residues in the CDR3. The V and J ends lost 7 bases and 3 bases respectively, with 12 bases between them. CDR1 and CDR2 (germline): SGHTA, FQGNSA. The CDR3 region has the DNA TGTGCCAGCACCAAAGCCTCCGACACTGAAGCTTTCTTT. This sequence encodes CASTKASDTEAFF. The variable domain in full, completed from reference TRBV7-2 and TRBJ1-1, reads GAGVSQSPSNKVTEKGKDVELRCDPISGHTALYWYRQSLGQGLEFLIYFQGNSAPDKSGLPSDRFSAERTGGSVSTLTIQRTQQEDSAVYLCASTKASDTEAFFGQGTRLTVV.

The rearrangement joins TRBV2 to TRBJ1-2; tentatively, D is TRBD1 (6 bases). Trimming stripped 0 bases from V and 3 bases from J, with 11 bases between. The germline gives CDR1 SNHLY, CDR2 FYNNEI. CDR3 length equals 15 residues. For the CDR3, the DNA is TGTGCCAGCAGTGAAGCAACGTACAGGGACTATGGCTACACCTTC. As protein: CASSEATYRDYGYTF.

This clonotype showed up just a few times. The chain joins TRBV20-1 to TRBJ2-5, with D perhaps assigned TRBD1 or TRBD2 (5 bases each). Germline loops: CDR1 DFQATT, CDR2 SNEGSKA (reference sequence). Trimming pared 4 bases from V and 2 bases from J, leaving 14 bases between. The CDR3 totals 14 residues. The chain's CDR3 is CSATDVGEQETQYF. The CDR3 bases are TGCAGTGCTACCGATGTGGGGGAGCAAGAGACCCAGTACTTC.

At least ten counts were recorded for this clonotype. In DNA, the CDR3 is TGCGCCAGCAGCCAAGGCGGGACAGCTGAAGCTTTCTTT. Its protein is CASSQGGTAEAFF. This chain uses TRBV4-1 with TRBJ1-1; TRBD1 matches at 7 bases. CDR1 and CDR2 (germline): MGHRA, YSYEKL. The CDR3 has 13 amino acids. The V and J ends lost 1 base and 6 bases, in that order; junction bases with no gene match: 2.

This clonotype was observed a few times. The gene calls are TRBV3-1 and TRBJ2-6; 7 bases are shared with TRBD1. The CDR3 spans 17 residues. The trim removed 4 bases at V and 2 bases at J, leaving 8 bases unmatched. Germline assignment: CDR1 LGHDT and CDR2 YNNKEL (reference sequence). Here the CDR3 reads CASSPIVTGAGANVLTF. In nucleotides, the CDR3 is TGTGCCAGCAGCCCAATCGTTACAGGGGCTGGGGCCAACGTCCTGACTTTC.

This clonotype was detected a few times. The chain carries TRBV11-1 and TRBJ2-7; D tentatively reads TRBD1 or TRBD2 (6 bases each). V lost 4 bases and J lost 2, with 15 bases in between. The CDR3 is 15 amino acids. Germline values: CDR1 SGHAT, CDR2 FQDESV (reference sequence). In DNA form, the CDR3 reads TGTGCCAGCAGCTCGAGGGGGGCGCCGGCCTACGAGCAGTACTTC. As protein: CASSSRGAPAYEQYF.